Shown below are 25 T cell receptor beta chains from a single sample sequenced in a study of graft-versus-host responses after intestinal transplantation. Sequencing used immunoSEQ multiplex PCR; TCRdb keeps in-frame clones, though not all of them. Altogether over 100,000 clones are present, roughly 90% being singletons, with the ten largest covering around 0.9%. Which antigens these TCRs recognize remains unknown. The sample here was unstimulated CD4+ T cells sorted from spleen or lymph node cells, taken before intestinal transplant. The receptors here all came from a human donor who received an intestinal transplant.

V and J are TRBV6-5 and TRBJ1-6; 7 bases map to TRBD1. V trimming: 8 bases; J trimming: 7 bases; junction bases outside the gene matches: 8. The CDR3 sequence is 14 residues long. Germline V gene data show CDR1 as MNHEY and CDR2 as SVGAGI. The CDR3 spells CASAQRDRNSPLHF. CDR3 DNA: TGTGCCAGCGCCCAACGGGACAGAAATTCACCCCTCCACTTT.

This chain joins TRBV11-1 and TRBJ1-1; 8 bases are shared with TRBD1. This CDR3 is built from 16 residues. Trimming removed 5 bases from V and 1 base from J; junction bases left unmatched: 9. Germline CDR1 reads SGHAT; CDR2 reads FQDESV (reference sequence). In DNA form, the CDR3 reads TGTGCCAGCAGCCCACGCGCGGGACAGGCGAACACTGAAGCTTTCTTT. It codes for CASSPRAGQANTEAFF. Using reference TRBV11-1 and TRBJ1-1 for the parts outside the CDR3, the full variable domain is EAEVAQSPRYKITEKSQAVAFWCDPISGHATLYWYRQILGQGPELLVQFQDESVVDDSQLPKDRFSAERLKGVDSTLKIQPAELGDSAMYLCASSPRAGQANTEAFFGQGTRLTVV.

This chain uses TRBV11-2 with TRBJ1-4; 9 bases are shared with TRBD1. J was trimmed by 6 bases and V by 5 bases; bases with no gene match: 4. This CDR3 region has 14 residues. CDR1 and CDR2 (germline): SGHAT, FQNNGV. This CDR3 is CASSVRTGDEKLFF. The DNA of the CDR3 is TGTGCCAGCAGCGTAAGGACAGGGGATGAAAAACTGTTTTTT.

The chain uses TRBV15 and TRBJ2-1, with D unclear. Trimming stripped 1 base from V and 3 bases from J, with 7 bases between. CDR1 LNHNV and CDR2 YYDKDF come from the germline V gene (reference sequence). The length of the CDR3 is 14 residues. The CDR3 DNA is TGTGCCACCAGCAGAGTAGGGATCTACAATGAGCAGTTCTTC. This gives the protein CATSRVGIYNEQFF. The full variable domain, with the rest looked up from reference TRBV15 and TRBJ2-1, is DAMVIQNPRYQVTQFGKPVTLSCSQTLNHNVMYWYQQKSSQAPKLLFHYYDKDFNNEADTPDNFQSRRPNTSFCFLDIRSPGLGDTAMYLCATSRVGIYNEQFFGPGTRLTVL.

The CDR3 DNA sequence: TGTGCCAGCAGTTTCAGCAATCAGCCCCAGCATTTT. Amino acid sequence: CASSFSNQPQHF. The J gene is TRBJ1-5, the V gene TRBV28, with D unclear. Germline V gene sequence: CDR1 MDHEN, CDR2 SYDVKM. The CDR3 consists of 12 residues. Trimming cost V 3 bases and J 1 base, with 1 base left between them.

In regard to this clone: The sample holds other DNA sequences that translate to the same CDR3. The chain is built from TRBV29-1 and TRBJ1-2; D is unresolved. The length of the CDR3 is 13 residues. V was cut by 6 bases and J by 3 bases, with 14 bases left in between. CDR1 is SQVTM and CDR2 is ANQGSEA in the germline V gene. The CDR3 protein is CSVGGPDHYGYTF. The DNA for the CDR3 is TGCAGCGTAGGAGGGCCCGACCACTATGGCTACACCTTC.

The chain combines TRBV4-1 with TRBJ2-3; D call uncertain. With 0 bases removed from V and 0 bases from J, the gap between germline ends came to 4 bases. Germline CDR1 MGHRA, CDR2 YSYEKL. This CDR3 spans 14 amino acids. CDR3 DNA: TGCGCCAGCAGCCAAGACCCTAGCACAGATACGCAGTATTTT. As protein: CASSQDPSTDTQYF.

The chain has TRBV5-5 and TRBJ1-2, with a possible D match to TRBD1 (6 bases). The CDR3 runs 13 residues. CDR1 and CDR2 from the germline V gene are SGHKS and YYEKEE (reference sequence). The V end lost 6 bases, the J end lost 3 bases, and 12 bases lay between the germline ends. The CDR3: CASTTGLDYGYTF. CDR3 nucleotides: TGTGCCAGCACAACAGGGTTGGACTATGGCTACACCTTC.

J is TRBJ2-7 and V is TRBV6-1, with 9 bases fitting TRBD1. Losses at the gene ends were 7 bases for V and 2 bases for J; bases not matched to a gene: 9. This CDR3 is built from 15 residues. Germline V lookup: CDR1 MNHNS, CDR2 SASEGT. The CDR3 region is CASTLLGQGPYEQYF. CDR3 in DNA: TGTGCCAGCACCCTTTTGGGACAGGGACCCTACGAGCAGTACTTC.

The CDR3 protein is CAISEWVRGELFF. The CDR3 DNA sequence: TGTGCCATCAGTGAGTGGGTCCGCGGGGAGCTGTTTTTT. The chain combines TRBV10-3 with TRBJ2-2; no firm D call. The V end was cut by 1 base, the J end by 7 bases, with 7 bases between. Per the germline V gene, CDR1 is ENHRY and CDR2 is SYGVKD. The CDR3 sequence is 13 residues long.

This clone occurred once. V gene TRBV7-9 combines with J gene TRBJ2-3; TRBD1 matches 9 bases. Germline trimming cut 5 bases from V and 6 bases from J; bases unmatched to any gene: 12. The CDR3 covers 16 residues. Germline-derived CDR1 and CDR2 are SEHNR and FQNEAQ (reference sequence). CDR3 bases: TGTGCCAGCAGCCCTGGACAGGGGAATTTTGTTGATACGCAGTATTTT. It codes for CASSPGQGNFVDTQYF.

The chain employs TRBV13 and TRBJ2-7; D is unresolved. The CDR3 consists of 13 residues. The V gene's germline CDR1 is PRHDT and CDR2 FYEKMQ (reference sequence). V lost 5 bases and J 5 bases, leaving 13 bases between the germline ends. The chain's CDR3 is CASSADHSHEQYF. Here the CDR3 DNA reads TGTGCCAGCAGCGCAGACCACTCACACGAGCAGTACTTC.

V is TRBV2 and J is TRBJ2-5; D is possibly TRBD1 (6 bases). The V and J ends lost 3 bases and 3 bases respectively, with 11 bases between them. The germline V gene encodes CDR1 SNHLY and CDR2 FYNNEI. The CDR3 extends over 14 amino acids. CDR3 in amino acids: CASSEPQGKETQYF. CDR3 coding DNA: TGTGCCAGCAGTGAGCCACAGGGCAAAGAGACCCAGTACTTC.

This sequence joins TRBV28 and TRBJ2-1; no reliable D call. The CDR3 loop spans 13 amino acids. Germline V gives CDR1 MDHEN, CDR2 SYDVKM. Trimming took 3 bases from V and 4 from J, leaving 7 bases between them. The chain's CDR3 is CASSFAEYNEQFF. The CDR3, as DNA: TGTGCCAGCAGTTTCGCCGAGTACAATGAGCAGTTCTTC. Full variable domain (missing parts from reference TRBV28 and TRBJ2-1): DVKVTQSSRYLVKRTGEKVFLECVQDMDHENMFWYRQDPGLGLRLIYFSYDVKMKEKGDIPEGYSVSREKKERFSLILESASTNQTSMYLCASSFAEYNEQFFGPGTRLTVL.

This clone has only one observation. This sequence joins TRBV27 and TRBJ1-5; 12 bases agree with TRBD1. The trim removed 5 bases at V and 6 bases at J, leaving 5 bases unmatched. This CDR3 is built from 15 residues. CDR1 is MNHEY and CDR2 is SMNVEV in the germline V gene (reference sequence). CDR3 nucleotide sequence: TGTGCCAGCAGTCCCGGGACAGGGGGCACTCAGCCCCAGCATTTT. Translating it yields CASSPGTGGTQPQHF.

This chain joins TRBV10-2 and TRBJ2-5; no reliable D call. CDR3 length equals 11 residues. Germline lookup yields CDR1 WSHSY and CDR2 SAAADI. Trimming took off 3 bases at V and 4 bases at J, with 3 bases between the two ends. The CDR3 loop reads CASSDRETQYF. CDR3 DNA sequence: TGCGCCAGCAGTGATAGAGAGACCCAGTACTTC.

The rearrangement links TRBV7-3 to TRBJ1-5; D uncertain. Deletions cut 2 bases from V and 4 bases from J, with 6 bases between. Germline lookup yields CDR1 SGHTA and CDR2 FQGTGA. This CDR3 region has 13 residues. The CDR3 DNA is TGTGCCAGCAGCTTAGGAGTTAATCAGCCCCAGCATTTT. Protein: CASSLGVNQPQHF.

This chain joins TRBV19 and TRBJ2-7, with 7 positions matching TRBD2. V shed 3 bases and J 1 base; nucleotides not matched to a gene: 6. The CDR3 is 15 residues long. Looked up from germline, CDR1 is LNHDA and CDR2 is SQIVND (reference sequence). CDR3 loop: CASSISGGSSYEQYF. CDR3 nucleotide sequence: TGTGCCAGTAGTATTTCCGGGGGGTCATCCTACGAGCAGTACTTC.

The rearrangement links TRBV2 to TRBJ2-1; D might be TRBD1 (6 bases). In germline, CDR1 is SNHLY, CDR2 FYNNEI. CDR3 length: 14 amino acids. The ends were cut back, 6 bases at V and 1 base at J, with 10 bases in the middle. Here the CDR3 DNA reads TGTGCCAGCAGCGCTCAGGGGTCCTACAATGAGCAGTTCTTC. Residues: CASSAQGSYNEQFF.

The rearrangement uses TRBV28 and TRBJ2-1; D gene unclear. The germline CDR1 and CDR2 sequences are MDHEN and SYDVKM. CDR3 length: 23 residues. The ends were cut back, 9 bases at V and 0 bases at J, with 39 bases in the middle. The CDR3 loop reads CARDPKPSSPPVGALSSYNEQFF. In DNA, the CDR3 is TGTGCCAGGGACCCTAAACCCAGCAGCCCTCCCGTAGGTGCGCTGAGCTCCTACAATGAGCAGTTCTTC.

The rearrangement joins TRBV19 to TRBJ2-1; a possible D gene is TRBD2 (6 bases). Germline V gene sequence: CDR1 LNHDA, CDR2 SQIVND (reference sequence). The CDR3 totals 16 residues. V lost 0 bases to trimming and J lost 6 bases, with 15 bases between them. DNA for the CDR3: TGTGCCAGTAGTATAGACCCACGGGGGACGTTCAATGAGCAGTTCTTC. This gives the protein CASSIDPRGTFNEQFF.

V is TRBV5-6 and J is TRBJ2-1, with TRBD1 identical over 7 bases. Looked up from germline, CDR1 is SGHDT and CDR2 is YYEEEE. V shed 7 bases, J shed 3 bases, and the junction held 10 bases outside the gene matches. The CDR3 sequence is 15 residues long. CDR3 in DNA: TGTGCCAGCCGAGGGGGCAACCTCCTCTACAATGAGCAGTTCTTC. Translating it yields CASRGGNLLYNEQFF.

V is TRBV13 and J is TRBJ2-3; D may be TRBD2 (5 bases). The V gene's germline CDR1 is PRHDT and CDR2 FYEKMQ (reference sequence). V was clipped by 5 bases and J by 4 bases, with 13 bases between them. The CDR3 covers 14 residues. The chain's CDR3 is CASSQYRGPDTQYF. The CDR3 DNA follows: TGTGCCAGCAGCCAATACCGAGGGCCAGATACGCAGTATTTT.

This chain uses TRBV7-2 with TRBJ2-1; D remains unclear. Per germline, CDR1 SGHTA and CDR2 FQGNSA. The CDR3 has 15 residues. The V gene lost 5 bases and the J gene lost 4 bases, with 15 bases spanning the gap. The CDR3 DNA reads TGTGCCAGCAGCCCGGGTCCGAGTGGGTACAATGAGCAGTTCTTC. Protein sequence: CASSPGPSGYNEQFF.

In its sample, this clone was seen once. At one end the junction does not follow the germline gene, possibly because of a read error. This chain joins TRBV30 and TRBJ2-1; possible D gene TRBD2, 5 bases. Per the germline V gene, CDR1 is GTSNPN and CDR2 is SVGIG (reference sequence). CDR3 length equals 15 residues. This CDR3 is CAWSEGESSYNKQFF. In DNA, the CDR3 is TGTGCCTGGAGTGAGGGAGAGAGCTCCTACAATAAGCAGTTCTTC.